This TCR beta chain was documented in a study of human T cells and chemical hapten exposure. The overall study: Alopecia areata, totalis and universalis patients, mostly female, were included. Study-wide results and caveats: Expanded TCRs produced significantly more large CDR3 similarity clusters than controls did. The number of TCRs over 1 in 1000 frequency stayed unchanged after DPC.

Concerning this clonotype: Its antigen is unknown.

In germline, CDR1 is LGHNT, CDR2 FRNRAP. The CDR3 totals 19 residues. Trimming stripped 2 bases from V and 2 bases from J, with 23 bases between. The library put unique molecular identifiers onto individual cDNA molecules. TCRdb passed the RACE reads through MiXCR, listing each CDR3 protein once. The sample contains about 350,000 distinct CDR3 sequences, around 6% of which appear only once. Time point of the sample: patch test 2, 6 weeks after DPC sensitization. Treatment defined: therapeutic diphenylcyclopropenone sensitization with weekly scalp DPC. Sequenced here: whole blood, sampled in connection with sensitization to the hapten diphenylcyclopropenone (DPC). This sequence was found in a young woman with alopecia areata. Some clones in this sample may be carry-over from other donors' samples. The J gene is TRBJ2-3, the V gene TRBV12-5; possible D gene TRBD2, 5 bases. CDR3 nucleotides: TGTGCTAGTGGTTTGACCAACCCCCCCGGGGTACGGTACACAGATACGCAGTATTTT. It codes for CASGLTNPPGVRYTDTQYF.